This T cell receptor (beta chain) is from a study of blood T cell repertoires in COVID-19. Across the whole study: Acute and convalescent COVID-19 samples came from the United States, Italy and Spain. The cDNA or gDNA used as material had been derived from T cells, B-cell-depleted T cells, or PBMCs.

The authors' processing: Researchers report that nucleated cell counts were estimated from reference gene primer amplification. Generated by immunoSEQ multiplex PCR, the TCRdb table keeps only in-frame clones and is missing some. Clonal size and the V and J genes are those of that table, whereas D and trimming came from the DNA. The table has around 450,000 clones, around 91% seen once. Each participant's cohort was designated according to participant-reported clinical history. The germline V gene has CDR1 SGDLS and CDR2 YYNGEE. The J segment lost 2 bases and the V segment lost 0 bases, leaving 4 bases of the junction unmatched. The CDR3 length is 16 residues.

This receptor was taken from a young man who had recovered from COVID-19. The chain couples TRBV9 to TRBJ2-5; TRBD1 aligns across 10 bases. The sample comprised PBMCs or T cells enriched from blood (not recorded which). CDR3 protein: CASSVEGQGFQETQYF. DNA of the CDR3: TGTGCCAGCAGCGTAGAGGGACAGGGGTTTCAAGAGACCCAGTACTTC.